These 2 T cell receptor beta chains originate from one sample sequenced in a study of OX40 agonist ivuxolimab in advanced cancers. Library generation was performed with the immunoSEQ multiplex PCR assay. Not all clones reach the TCRdb copy of this immuneACCESS table, which keeps in-frame sequences only. Checked studies attribute under half of the gap to unresolved V genes and leave the rest unexplained. In this sample the table shows under 85,000 clones, 80% to 90% of which occur a single time. Together, the top ten hold around 0.23% of the sample. The sample here was CD4+ or CD8+ T cells sorted from blood, taken in a trial of the OX40 agonist ivuxolimab. Receptor source: an adult with an advanced solid tumor such as melanoma, head and neck, liver or kidney cancer.

The rearrangement uses TRBV7-9 and TRBJ1-1; no clear D. The V gene's germline CDR1 is SEHNR and CDR2 FQNEAQ (reference sequence). This CDR3 has 13 residues. The V end was cut by 5 bases, the J end by 6 bases, with 13 bases between. CDR3 amino acids: CASSLEFWSEAFF. The CDR3 DNA reads TGTGCCAGCAGCCTCGAATTCTGGTCTGAAGCTTTCTTT. The full variable domain, completed using reference TRBV7-9 and TRBJ1-1, is DTGVSQNPRHKITKRGQNVTFRCDPISEHNRLYWYRQTLGQGPEFLTYFQNEAQLEKSRLLSDRFSAERPKGSFSTLEIQRTEQGDSAMYLCASSLEFWSEAFFGQGTRLTVV.

This sequence joins TRBV10-3 and TRBJ2-7; the D is unclear. The CDR3 loop spans 13 amino acids. The V gene lost 5 bases and the J gene lost 0 bases, with 8 bases spanning the gap. In germline, CDR1 is ENHRY, CDR2 SYGVKD. CDR3 DNA sequence: TGTGCCATCAGTCGCTCAGCCTCCTACGAGCAGTACTTC. Its translation: CAISRSASYEQYF.